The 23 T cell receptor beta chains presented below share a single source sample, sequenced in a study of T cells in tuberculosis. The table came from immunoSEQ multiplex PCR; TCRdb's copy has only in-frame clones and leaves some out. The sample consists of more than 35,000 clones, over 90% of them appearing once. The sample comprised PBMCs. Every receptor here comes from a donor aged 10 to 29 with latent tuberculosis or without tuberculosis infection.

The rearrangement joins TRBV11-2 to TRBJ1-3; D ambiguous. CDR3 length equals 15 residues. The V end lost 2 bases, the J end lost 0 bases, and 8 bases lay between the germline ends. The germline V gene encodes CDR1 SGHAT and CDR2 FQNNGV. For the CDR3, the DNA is TGTGCCAGCAGCTTACGGTCTTACTCTGGAAACACCATATATTTT. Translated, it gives CASSLRSYSGNTIYF.

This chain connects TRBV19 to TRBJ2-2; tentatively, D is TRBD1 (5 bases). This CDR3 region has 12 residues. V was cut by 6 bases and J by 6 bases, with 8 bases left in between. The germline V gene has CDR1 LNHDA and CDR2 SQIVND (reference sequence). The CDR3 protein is CASRTGAGELFF. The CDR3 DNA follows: TGTGCCAGTAGAACAGGTGCCGGGGAGCTGTTTTTT.

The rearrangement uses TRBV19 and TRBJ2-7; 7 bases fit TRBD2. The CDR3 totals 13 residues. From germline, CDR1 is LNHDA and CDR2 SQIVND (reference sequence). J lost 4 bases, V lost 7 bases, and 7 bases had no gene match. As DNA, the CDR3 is TGTGCCAGTAAAGTCGCGGGAGCTTACGAGCAGTACTTC. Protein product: CASKVAGAYEQYF. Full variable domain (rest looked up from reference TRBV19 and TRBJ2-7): DGGITQSPKYLFRKEGQNVTLSCEQNLNHDAMYWYRQDPGQGLRLIYYSQIVNDFQKGDIAEGYSVSREKKESFPLTVTSAQKNPTAFYLCASKVAGAYEQYFGPGTRLTVT.

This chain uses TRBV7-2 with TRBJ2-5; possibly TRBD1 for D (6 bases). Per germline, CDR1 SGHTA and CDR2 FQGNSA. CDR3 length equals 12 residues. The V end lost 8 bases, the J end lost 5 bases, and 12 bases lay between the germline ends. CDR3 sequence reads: CASSGQLETQYF. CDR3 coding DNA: TGTGCCAGCTCAGGACAGTTGGAGACCCAGTACTTC.

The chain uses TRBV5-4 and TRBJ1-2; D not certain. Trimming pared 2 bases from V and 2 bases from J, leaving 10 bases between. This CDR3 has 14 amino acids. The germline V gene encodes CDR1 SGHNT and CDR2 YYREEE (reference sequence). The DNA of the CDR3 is TGTGCCAGCAGCTTAGGCGGGCAAAACTATGGCTACACCTTC. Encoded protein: CASSLGGQNYGYTF. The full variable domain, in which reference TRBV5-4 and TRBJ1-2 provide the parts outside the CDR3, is ETGVTQSPTHLIKTRGQQVTLRCSSQSGHNTVSWYQQALGQGPQFIFQYYREEENGRGNFPPRFSGLQFPNYSSELNVNALELDDSALYLCASSLGGQNYGYTFGSGTRLTVV.

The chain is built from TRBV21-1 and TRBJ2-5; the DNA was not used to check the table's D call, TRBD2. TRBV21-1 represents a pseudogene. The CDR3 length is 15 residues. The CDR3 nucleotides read TGTGCCAGCAGCAAAGTAGGACAGCCGGGGGGGACCCAGTACTTC. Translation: CASSKVGQPGGTQYF.

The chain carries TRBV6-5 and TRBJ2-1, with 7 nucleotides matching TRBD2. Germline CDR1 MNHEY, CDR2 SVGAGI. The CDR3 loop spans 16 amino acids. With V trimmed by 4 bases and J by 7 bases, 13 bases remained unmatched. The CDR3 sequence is CASSSPRAGVWNEQFF. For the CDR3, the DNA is TGTGCCAGCAGTTCACCCCGGGCGGGAGTATGGAATGAGCAGTTCTTC.

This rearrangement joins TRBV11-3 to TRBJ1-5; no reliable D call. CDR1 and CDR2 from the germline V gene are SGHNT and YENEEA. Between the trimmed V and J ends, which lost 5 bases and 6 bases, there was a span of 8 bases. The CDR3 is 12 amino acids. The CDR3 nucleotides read TGTGCCAGCAGCCGAGTTACTCAGCCCCAGCATTTT. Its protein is CASSRVTQPQHF.

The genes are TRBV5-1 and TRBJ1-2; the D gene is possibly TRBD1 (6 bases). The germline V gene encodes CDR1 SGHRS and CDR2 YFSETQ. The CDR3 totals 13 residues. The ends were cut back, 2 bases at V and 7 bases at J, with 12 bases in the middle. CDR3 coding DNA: TGCGCCAGCAGCTTAGAACAGGGTGGTGGCTACACCTTC. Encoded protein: CASSLEQGGGYTF.

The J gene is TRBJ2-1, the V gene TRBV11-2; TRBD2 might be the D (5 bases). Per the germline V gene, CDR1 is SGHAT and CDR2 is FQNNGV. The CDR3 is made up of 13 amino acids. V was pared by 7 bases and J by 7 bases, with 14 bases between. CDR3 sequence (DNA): TGTGCCAGCACCCACAGTGGGAGAAATGAGCAGTTCTTC. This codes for CASTHSGRNEQFF.

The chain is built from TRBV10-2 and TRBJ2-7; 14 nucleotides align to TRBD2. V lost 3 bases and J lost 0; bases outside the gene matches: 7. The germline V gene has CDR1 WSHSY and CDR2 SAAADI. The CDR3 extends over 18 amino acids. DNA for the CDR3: TGCGCCAGCAGTGAAGGACTAGCGGGGGGCTTATTCTCCTACGAGCAGTACTTC. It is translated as CASSEGLAGGLFSYEQYF.

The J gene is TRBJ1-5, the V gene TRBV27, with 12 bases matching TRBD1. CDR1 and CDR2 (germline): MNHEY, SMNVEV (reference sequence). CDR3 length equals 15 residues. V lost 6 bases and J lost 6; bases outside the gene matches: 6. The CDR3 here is CASREGQGAFQPQHF. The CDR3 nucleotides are TGTGCCAGCAGGGAGGGACAGGGGGCTTTTCAGCCCCAGCATTTT.

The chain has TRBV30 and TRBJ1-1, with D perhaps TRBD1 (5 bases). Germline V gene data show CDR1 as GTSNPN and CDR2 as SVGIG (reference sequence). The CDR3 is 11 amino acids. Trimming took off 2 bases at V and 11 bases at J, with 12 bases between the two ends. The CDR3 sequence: CAWSRGGSAFF. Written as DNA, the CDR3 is TGTGCCTGGAGTAGGGGAGGTTCGGCTTTCTTT.

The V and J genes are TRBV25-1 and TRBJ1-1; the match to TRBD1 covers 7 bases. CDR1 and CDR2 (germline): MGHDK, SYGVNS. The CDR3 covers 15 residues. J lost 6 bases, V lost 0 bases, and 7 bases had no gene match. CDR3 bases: TGTGCCAGCAGTGAATATGACAGGGTAGGGGCTGAAGCTTTCTTT. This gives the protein CASSEYDRVGAEAFF.

The CDR3 region has the DNA TGTGCCAGCAGCTTAGCCGCACCGGGACAGGGGGCAACTGAAGCTTTCTTT. Translated, it gives CASSLAAPGQGATEAFF. The rearrangement uses TRBV7-2 and TRBJ1-1; TRBD1 matches at 12 bases. Germline V lookup: CDR1 SGHTA, CDR2 FQGNSA. This CDR3 has 17 amino acids. The V and J ends lost 0 bases and 5 bases, in that order; junction bases with no gene match: 7. Full variable domain (remainder filled in from reference TRBV7-2 and TRBJ1-1): GAGVSQSPSNKVTEKGKDVELRCDPISGHTALYWYRQSLGQGLEFLIYFQGNSAPDKSGLPSDRFSAERTGGSVSTLTIQRTQQEDSAVYLCASSLAAPGQGATEAFFGQGTRLTVV.

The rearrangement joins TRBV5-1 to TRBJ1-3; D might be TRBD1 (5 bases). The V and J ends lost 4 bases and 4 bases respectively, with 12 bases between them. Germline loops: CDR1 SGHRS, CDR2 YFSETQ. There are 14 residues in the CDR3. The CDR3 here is CASSLPGLGNTIYF. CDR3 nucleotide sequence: TGCGCCAGCAGCCTCCCAGGGCTCGGAAACACCATATATTTT.

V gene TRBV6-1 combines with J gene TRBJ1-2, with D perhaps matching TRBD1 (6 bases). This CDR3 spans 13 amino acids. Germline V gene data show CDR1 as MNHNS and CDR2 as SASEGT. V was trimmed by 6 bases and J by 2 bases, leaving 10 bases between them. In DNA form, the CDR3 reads TGTGCCAGCAGCACGGACAGAAACTATGGCTACACCTTC. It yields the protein CASSTDRNYGYTF.

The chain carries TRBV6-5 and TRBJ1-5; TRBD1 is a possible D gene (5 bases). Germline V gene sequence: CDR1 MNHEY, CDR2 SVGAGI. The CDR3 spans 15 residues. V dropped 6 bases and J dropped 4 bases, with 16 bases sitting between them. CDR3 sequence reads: CASSLVAGDNQPQHF. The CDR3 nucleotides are TGTGCCAGCAGCCTCGTTGCGGGGGATAATCAGCCCCAGCATTTT.

CDR3 coding DNA: TGTGCCAGCAGTTTAAACAGGGTAAGCTCCTACGAGCAGTACTTC. This codes for CASSLNRVSSYEQYF. The chain links TRBV27 to TRBJ2-7; D possibly corresponds to TRBD1 (6 bases). Deletions cut 2 bases from V and 0 bases from J, with 11 bases between. The CDR3 is 15 amino acids. From germline, CDR1 is MNHEY and CDR2 SMNVEV (reference sequence).

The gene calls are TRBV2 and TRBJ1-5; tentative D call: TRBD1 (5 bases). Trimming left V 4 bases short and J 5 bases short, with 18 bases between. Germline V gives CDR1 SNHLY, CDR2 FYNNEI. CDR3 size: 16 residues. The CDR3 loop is CASSVNVRQQHQPQHF. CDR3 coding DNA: TGTGCCAGCAGTGTGAACGTCCGACAGCAACATCAGCCCCAGCATTTT.

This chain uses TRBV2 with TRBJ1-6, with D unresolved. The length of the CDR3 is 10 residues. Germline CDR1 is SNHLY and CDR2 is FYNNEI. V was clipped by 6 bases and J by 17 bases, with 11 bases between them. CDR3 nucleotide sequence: TGTGCCAGCAGGGTCATCCGGGTCCACTTT. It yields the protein CASRVIRVHF.

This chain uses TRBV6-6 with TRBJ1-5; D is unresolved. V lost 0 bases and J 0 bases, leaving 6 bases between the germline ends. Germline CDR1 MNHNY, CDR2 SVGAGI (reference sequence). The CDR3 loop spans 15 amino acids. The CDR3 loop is CASSYSGSSNQPQHF. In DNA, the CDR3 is TGTGCCAGCAGTTACTCTGGCAGTAGCAATCAGCCCCAGCATTTT.

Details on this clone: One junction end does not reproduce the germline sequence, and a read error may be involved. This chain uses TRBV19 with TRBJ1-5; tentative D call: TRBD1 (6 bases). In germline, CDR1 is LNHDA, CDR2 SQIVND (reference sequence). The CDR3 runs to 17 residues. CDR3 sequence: CASSMRARTVSKQPQHF. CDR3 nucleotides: TGTGCCAGTAGTATGAGGGCAAGGACAGTAAGCAAACAGCCCCAGCATTTT.